The 7 T cell receptor beta chains below all came from one sample that was sequenced in a study of blood T cell repertoires in COVID-19. Data came from immunoSEQ multiplex PCR; TCRdb stores just in-frame clones and leaves some out. The sample comprises roughly 100,000 clones, about 83% of which are singletons, and more than 9% rests with the top ten. The sequenced sample consisted of peripheral blood. The receptors stem from a middle-aged man with active or convalescent COVID-19.

The chain has TRBV7-2 and TRBJ2-3; 12 nucleotides match TRBD2. V lost 5 bases, J lost 1 base, and 4 bases stayed unmatched. In germline, CDR1 is SGHTA, CDR2 FQGNSA. The CDR3 contains 16 residues. The chain's CDR3 is CASSRRLAGGTDTQYF. As DNA, the CDR3 is TGTGCCAGCAGCCGCCGACTAGCGGGGGGCACAGATACGCAGTATTTT.

The V call is TRBV25-1, the J call TRBJ1-4; 11 bases align to TRBD1. This CDR3 comprises 17 residues. CDR1 and CDR2 (germline): MGHDK, SYGVNS. The trim removed 3 bases at V and 2 bases at J, leaving 5 bases unmatched. The chain's CDR3 is CASSEGTGGDTNEKLFF. The CDR3 DNA sequence: TGTGCCAGCAGTGAGGGGACAGGGGGTGACACTAATGAAAAACTGTTTTTT.

The gene calls are TRBV5-6 and TRBJ2-2; TRBD1 might be the D (6 bases). Germline assignment: CDR1 SGHDT and CDR2 YYEEEE. The CDR3 contains 13 residues. Between the trimmed V and J ends, which lost 7 bases and 7 bases, there was a span of 14 bases. DNA for the CDR3: TGTGCCAGCTTCTATGGGGGCGACGGGGAGCTGTTTTTT. It is translated as CASFYGGDGELFF.

The CDR3 reads CASSVATGGQGSDTQYF. CDR3 coding DNA: TGTGCCAGCAGCGTAGCTACGGGGGGACAGGGGTCAGATACGCAGTATTTT. The V gene is TRBV9, the J gene TRBJ2-3; the match to TRBD1 covers 10 bases. The germline V gene has CDR1 SGDLS and CDR2 YYNGEE. Trimming removed 0 bases from V and 4 bases from J; junction bases left unmatched: 8. This CDR3 is 17 amino acids long. The full variable domain, its missing parts supplied by reference TRBV9 and TRBJ2-3, is DSGVTQTPKHLITATGQRVTLRCSPRSGDLSVYWYQQSLDQGLQFLIQYYNGEERAKGNILERFSAQQFPDLHSELNLSSLELGDSALYFCASSVATGGQGSDTQYFGPGTRLTVL.

Only a few counts were recorded for this clone. The chain links TRBV12-3 or TRBV12-4 to TRBJ2-7, with a tentative D call TRBD1 (6 bases). The CDR3 extends over 11 amino acids. V was shortened by 3 bases and J by 11 bases, with 11 bases between the two germline ends. The CDR3 DNA sequence: TGTGCCAGCAGTTTGGGCAGGGGAGAGTACTTC. This encodes CASSLGRGEYF.

In its sample, this clone was seen once. This chain connects TRBV6-5 to TRBJ1-4; TRBD1 matches 9 bases. This CDR3 region has 16 residues. CDR1 is MNHEY and CDR2 is SVGAGI in the germline V gene. The V gene end was trimmed by 4 bases and the J gene end by 1 base; junction bases not matched to a gene: 4. The CDR3 nucleotides read TGTGCCAGCAGTTTCGGGACAGGGTTAACTAATGAAAAACTGTTTTTT. Amino acid sequence: CASSFGTGLTNEKLFF.

The V gene is TRBV5-4, the J gene TRBJ1-4; 10 bases map to TRBD1. Germline V gene lookup returns CDR1 SGHNT and CDR2 YYREEE (reference sequence). The CDR3 consists of 15 residues. V trimming: 4 bases; J trimming: 5 bases; junction bases outside the gene matches: 5. This CDR3 is CASSGLGQGNEKLFF. CDR3 sequence (DNA): TGTGCCAGCAGCGGTTTGGGACAGGGGAATGAAAAACTGTTTTTT.